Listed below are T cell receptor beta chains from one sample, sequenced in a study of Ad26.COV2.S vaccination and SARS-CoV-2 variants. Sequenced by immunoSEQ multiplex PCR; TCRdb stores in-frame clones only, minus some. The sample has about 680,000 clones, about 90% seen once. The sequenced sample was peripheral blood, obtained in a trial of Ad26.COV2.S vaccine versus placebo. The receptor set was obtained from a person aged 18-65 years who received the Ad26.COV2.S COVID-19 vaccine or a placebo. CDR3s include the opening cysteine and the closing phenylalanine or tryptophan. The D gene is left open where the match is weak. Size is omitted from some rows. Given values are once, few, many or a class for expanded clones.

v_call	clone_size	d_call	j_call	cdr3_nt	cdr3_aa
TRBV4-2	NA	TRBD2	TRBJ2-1	TGTGCCAGCAGCCACCGCGGACTAGCGGGGTTCAATGAGCAGTTCTTC	CASSHRGLAGFNEQFF
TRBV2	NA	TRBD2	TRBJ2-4	TGTGCCAGCGAACCGAAGGGAGGACTAGCGGGAGGGAGCAAAAACATTCAGTACTTC	CASEPKGGLAGGSKNIQYF
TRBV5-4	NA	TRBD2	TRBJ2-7	TGTGCCAGCAGCTTTGACGGGGGGGCCTACGAGCAGTACTTC	CASSFDGGAYEQYF
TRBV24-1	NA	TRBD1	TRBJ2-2	TGTGCCACCAGTGATTCGACAGGGGCGAACACCGGGGAGCTGTTTTTT	CATSDSTGANTGELFF
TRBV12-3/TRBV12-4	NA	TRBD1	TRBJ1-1	TGTGCCAGCAGGGGACAGGGCGCCGATGGCTATTTCTTT	CASRGQGADGYFF
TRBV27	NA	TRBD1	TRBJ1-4	TGTGCCAGCAGTAGGGACAGGGCTGAAAAACTGTTTTTT	CASSRDRAEKLFF
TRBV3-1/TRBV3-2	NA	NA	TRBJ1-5	TGTGCCAGCAGCCAAGGGACCCGTGAGCCCCAGCATTTT	CASSQGTREPQHF
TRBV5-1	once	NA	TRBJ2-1	TGCGCCAGCAGCTCCGCCCCCGGGCTAGAGCAGTTCTTC	CASSSAPGLEQFF
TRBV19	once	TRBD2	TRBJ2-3	TGTGCCAGTAGTATAGCGGGGGGACGCACAGATACGCAGTATTTT	CASSIAGGRTDTQYF
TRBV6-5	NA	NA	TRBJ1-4	TGTGCCAGTGCACAGGTCAAAGGGAATGAAAAACTGTTTTTT	CASAQVKGNEKLFF
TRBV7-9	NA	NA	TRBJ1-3	TGTGCCAGCAGCCCTGAACGTGGAAACACCATATATTTT	CASSPERGNTIYF
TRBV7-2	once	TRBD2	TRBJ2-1	TGTGCCAGCAGCCCCCTACTAGCGGGGGTACGGCAGTTCTTC	CASSPLLAGVRQFF
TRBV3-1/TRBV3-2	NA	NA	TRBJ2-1	TGTGCCAGCAGCTACAACAGGGAGGGCAATGAGCAGTTCTTC	CASSYNREGNEQFF
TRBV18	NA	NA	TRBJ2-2	TGTGCCAGCTCACCACAACAAGGCAGCCAAACCGGGGAGCTGTTTTTT	CASSPQQGSQTGELFF
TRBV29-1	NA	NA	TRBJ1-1	TGCAGCGTTGAAGGGGCGGGGAACACTGAAGCTTTCTTT	CSVEGAGNTEAFF
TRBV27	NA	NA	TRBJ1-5	TGTGCCAGCAGCGAGTCTGGTGGCAATCAGCCCCAGCATTTT	CASSESGGNQPQHF
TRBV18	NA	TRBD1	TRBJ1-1	TGTGCCAGCTCCCCCGACAGGGGGCCTGAAGCTTTCTTT	CASSPDRGPEAFF
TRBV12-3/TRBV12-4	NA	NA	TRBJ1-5	TGTGCCAGCAGTTTGCCGAATCAGCCCCAGCATTTT	CASSLPNQPQHF
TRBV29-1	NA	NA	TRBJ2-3	TGCAGCGTTCACTCAGATACGCAGTATTTT	CSVHSDTQYF
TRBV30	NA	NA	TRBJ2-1	TGTGCCTGGACCGAATACAATGAGCAGTTCTTC	CAWTEYNEQFF
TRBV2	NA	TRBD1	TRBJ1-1	TGTGCCAGCAATGACAGGGTTAGCACTGAAGCTTTCTTT	CASNDRVSTEAFF
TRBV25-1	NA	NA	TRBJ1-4	TGTGCCAGCAGTGAATGGGGGGCAACTAATGAAAAACTGTTTTTT	CASSEWGATNEKLFF
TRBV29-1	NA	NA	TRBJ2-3	TGCAGCGTGGAGGTTGGCACAGATACGCAGTATTTT	CSVEVGTDTQYF
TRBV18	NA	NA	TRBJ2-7	TGTGCCAGCAGTCCGACAGAGTACGAGCAGTACTTC	CASSPTEYEQYF
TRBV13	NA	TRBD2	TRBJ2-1	TGTGCCAGCAGCTTAGGACTAGCGGGCAATGAGCAGTTCTTC	CASSLGLAGNEQFF
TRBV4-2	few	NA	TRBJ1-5	TGTGCCAGCAGCCAAGAGGGAGGCACACGTAATCAGCCCCAGCATTTT	CASSQEGGTRNQPQHF
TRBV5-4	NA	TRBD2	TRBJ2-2	TGTGCCAGCAGCTTGGGTTTAGCGGGAGTCACCGGGGAGCTGTTTTTT	CASSLGLAGVTGELFF
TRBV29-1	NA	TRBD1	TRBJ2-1	TGCAGCGTTCCTGCCGGGACAGGGGCGTTCTTC	CSVPAGTGAFF
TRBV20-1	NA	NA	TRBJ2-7	TGCAGTGCTGCTAGGGGAGCCGAGCAGTACTTC	CSAARGAEQYF
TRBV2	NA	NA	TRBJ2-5	TGTGCCAGCAGTGAGTTCACAGGGAGAGGGGAGACCCAGTACTTC	CASSEFTGRGETQYF
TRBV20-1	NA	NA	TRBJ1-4	TGCAGTGCTAGTAGCGCAGGGAGCGGTGAAAAACTGTTTTTT	CSASSAGSGEKLFF
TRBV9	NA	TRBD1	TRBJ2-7	TGTGCCAGCAGCGCTTCGGGGGGACAGGGGTACGAGCAGTACTTC	CASSASGGQGYEQYF
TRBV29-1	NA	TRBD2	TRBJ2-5	TGCAGCGTTGAAGATCGACTAGCGGGAGGAGAGACCCAGTACTTC	CSVEDRLAGGETQYF
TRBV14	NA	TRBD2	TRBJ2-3	TGTGCCAGCAGCCAAGAACGACTAGCGCGGACAGATACGCAGTATTTT	CASSQERLARTDTQYF
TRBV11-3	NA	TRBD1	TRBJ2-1	TGTGCCAGCAGCAGGACAGGGTCCTACAATGAGCAGTTCTTC	CASSRTGSYNEQFF
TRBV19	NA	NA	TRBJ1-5	TGTGCCAGTAGTTCCGACGGCGATAGCAATCAGCCCCAGCATTTT	CASSSDGDSNQPQHF
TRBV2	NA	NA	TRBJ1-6	TGTGCCAGCTCCTGGAGGCCGGGTTGGGATTCACCCCTCCACTTT	CASSWRPGWDSPLHF
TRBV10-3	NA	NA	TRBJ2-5	TGTGCCATCAGTGACCCAACCCAAGAGACCCAGTACTTC	CAISDPTQETQYF
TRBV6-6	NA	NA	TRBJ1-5	TGTGCCAGCAGTTATGACAGCAACAATCAGCCCCAGCATTTT	CASSYDSNNQPQHF